These T cell receptor beta chains were read from a single sample in a study of control samples from healthy donors and cancer patients. Sequencing used immunoSEQ multiplex PCR; TCRdb keeps in-frame clones, though not all of them. The sample includes about 140,000 clones, around 90% of them seen just once. The sample comprised blood. The receptors were sampled from a young man in good health. The CDR3 runs from the conserved cysteine through the conserved F or W. D genes are given only for firm matches. Clone size, where shown, is once, few, many, or a class for clones that have expanded.

d_call,clone_size,j_call,v_call,cdr3_aa,cdr3_nt
NA,NA,TRBJ1-5,TRBV10-3,CAIRKDGNQPQHF,TGTGCCATCAGGAAAGACGGGAATCAGCCCCAGCATTTT
NA,NA,TRBJ1-2,TRBV6-1,CASSEAGEAYGYTF,TGTGCCAGCAGTGAAGCTGGCGAGGCCTATGGCTACACCTTC
NA,NA,TRBJ1-2,TRBV7-2,CASSDDRRYYGYTF,TGTGCCAGCAGCGATGACAGGCGCTACTATGGCTACACCTTC
NA,NA,TRBJ1-2,TRBV29-1,CSVRDTNYGYTF,TGCAGCGTCAGGGACACTAACTATGGCTACACCTTC
TRBD2,NA,TRBJ2-3,TRBV7-3,CASRRGGAGTDTQYF,TGTGCCAGCAGGCGCGGGGGGGCGGGCACAGATACGCAGTATTTT
NA,NA,TRBJ2-7,TRBV6-5,CASSSVYEQYF,TGTGCCAGCAGTTCTGTGTACGAGCAGTACTTC
TRBD2,NA,TRBJ2-4,TRBV29-1,CSVELLAGAKYF,TGCAGCGTTGAGTTACTAGCGGGGGCGAAGTACTTC
NA,NA,TRBJ1-4,TRBV18,CASSRGGTASTNEKLFF,TGTGCCAGCTCACGGGGCGGGACGGCATCAACTAATGAAAAACTGTTTTTT
NA,NA,TRBJ1-2,TRBV7-2,CASSLVSSQTANYGYTF,TGTGCCAGCAGCTTAGTGTCCTCACAGACAGCTAACTATGGCTACACCTTC
NA,NA,TRBJ2-1,TRBV11-2,CASCLMPGQNNEQFF,TGTGCCAGCTGCTTAATGCCGGGGCAAAACAATGAGCAGTTCTTC
TRBD2,NA,TRBJ2-7,TRBV6-5,CASAREGRGAYEQYF,TGTGCCAGCGCGCGTGAGGGGAGGGGAGCCTACGAGCAGTACTTC
NA,few,TRBJ1-6,TRBV30,CAWSYGGNNSPLHF,TGTGCCTGGAGTTATGGAGGGAATAATTCACCCCTCCACTTT
NA,NA,TRBJ2-7,TRBV7-2,CASSLRSVSYEQYF,TGTGCCAGCAGCCTGAGGTCCGTCTCCTACGAGCAGTACTTC
TRBD1,NA,TRBJ2-7,TRBV2,CASSLLGPSGTGVRNYEQYF,TGTGCCAGCAGCCTCCTCGGCCCCTCCGGGACAGGGGTTAGGAACTACGAGCAGTACTTC
TRBD1,NA,TRBJ1-5,TRBV7-2,CASSLGRGSQPQHF,TGTGCCAGCAGCTTGGGCAGGGGGAGTCAGCCCCAGCATTTT
NA,NA,TRBJ1-2,TRBV3-1/TRBV3-2,CASSRGSYGYTF,TGTGCCAGCAGCCGGGGCAGCTATGGCTACACCTTC
TRBD1,NA,TRBJ2-1,TRBV19,CASSPGQEYNEQFF,TGTGCCAGTAGCCCCGGACAGGAGTACAATGAGCAGTTCTTC
NA,NA,TRBJ2-5,TRBV30,CAWGMGETQYF,TGTGCCTGGGGGATGGGCGAGACCCAGTACTTC
TRBD1,NA,TRBJ2-7,TRBV6-5,CASRRGTGGGEQYF,TGTGCCAGCAGGCGAGGGACAGGGGGCGGCGAGCAGTACTTC
NA,NA,TRBJ2-1,TRBV6-6,CASSSLNEQFF,TGTGCCAGCAGCAGTCTCAATGAGCAGTTCTTC
TRBD2,NA,TRBJ2-1,TRBV6-2/TRBV6-3,CASSYSLAGESYNEQFF,TGTGCCAGCAGTTACTCCCTAGCGGGGGAATCCTACAATGAGCAGTTCTTC
NA,NA,TRBJ2-7,TRBV6-2/TRBV6-3,CASSQSIYEQYF,TGTGCCAGCAGCCAAAGCATCTACGAGCAGTACTTC